This T cell receptor (beta chain) derives from a study of T cell responses to AZD1222 COVID-19 vaccine. Libraries were prepared by immunoSEQ multiplex PCR; TCRdb keeps only in-frame clonotypes and omits some of them. The data show approximately 110,000 clones, 88% seen once. Study-level points and caveats: Of the AZD1222 recipients, only five or six were seropositive at baseline. Close to half of spike-specific TCRs reportedly recognize unmutated variant regions.

Regarding this clone: Its antigen is undetermined.

The CDR3 loop spans 14 amino acids. V lost 0 bases and J lost 5, with 8 bases in between. CDR1 SGDLS and CDR2 YYNGEE come from the germline V gene. The chain recombines TRBV9 with TRBJ2-2; no definite D call. The source is an adult in good health. The input for sequencing was peripheral blood, taken on day 0 of MenACWY control vaccination. The CDR3 bases are TGTGCCAGCAGCGTAGACGCAGGAACCGGGGAGCTGTTTTTT. Protein: CASSVDAGTGELFF.